These T cell receptor beta chains were read from a single sample in a study of cytomegalovirus exposure and HLA in healthy donors. Sequencing was performed with immunoSEQ multiplex PCR; in TCRdb, only in-frame clones are kept and a portion is missing. There are roughly 80,000 clones in the sample; approximately 90% occur only once, and about 2.2% lies in the top ten. Sequences were obtained from PBMCs. The receptors originated from a young man in good health and CMV-seronegative. Each CDR3 is given with its conserved first and last residue. A D gene is named only where the DNA matches it firmly. The listing skips clone size in some rows; elsewhere it reads once, few, many or a size class.

clone size	D gene	V gene	J gene	CDR3 DNA	CDR3 protein
.	TRBD1	TRBV19	TRBJ1-2	TGTGCCACCCGGGACAGCAACTATAGAGGCTACACCTTC	CATRDSNYRGYTF
few	.	TRBV7-2	TRBJ2-7	TGTGCCAGCAGCTTACCCGGGCGGGGCTACGAGCAGTACTTC	CASSLPGRGYEQYF
few	.	TRBV18	TRBJ2-1	TGTGCCAGCTCACCCCGACAGGCCGACGAGTTCTTC	CASSPRQADEFF
.	.	TRBV28	TRBJ1-5	TGTGCCAGCAGTTTTCGGGGTTCTAGCAATCAGCCCCAGCATTTT	CASSFRGSSNQPQHF
.	.	TRBV30	TRBJ1-1	TGTGCCCGCAGTCCGATGAACACTGAAGCTTTCTTT	CARSPMNTEAFF
.	.	TRBV5-1	TRBJ1-1	TGCGCCAGCAGCCCCCAGCAGGGGACTGAAGCTTTCTTT	CASSPQQGTEAFF
.	TRBD1	TRBV5-1	TRBJ2-7	TGCGCCAGCAGCCCCGGGACAGGTTTAACCTACGAGCAGTACTTC	CASSPGTGLTYEQYF
.	TRBD1	TRBV9	TRBJ2-4	TGTGCCAGCAGCATCGAGGGGACAGGGGGGAACATTCAGTACTTC	CASSIEGTGGNIQYF
.	.	TRBV7-9	TRBJ1-3	TGTGCCAGCAGCTTAGGAGGGGTCAGGGGCAGAGGAAACACCATATATTTT	CASSLGGVRGRGNTIYF
once	TRBD2	TRBV7-9	TRBJ2-5	TGTGCCAGCAGCTTAGCCGGACTAGCGGGAGAGACCCAGTACTTC	CASSLAGLAGETQYF
medium-sized	TRBD1	TRBV11-2	TRBJ1-2	TGTGCCAGCAGCTTAGGTACAGGGGACGGCTACACCTTC	CASSLGTGDGYTF
.	.	TRBV2	TRBJ1-4	TGTGCCAGCAAATTCCACCCGGGGAATGAAAAACTGTTTTTT	CASKFHPGNEKLFF
.	TRBD1	TRBV27	TRBJ1-2	TGTGCCAGCAGTTTTAAGCCGGGACAGTTAAATGGCTACACCTTC	CASSFKPGQLNGYTF
.	.	TRBV27	TRBJ1-4	TGTGCCAGCAGTCTAAGGCAGTCCGAGGGAATTACTAATGAAAAACTGTTTTTT	CASSLRQSEGITNEKLFF
.	.	TRBV6-5	TRBJ1-1	TGTGCCAGCAGTCGAGGCGGCGGAGGGGAAACTTTCTTT	CASSRGGGGETFF
.	.	TRBV28	TRBJ1-1	TGTGCCAGCAGTGACAGGCTGAACACTGAAGCTTTCTTT	CASSDRLNTEAFF
.	TRBD1	TRBV6-5	TRBJ1-6	TGTGCCAGCAGTGACTCCGGGACAGGGAATTCACCCCTCCACTTT	CASSDSGTGNSPLHF
.	.	TRBV28	TRBJ1-1	TGTGCCAGCAGAACGGGGTTAGCTCCTGAAGCTTTCTTT	CASRTGLAPEAFF
.	TRBD1	TRBV10-3	TRBJ2-2	TGTGCCATCAGTGAGAGGGACAGGGGAGCCGGGGAGCTGTTTTTT	CAISERDRGAGELFF
.	TRBD1	TRBV19	TRBJ2-5	TGTGCCAGCTCAGGACAGGGGGCGCAAGTCTTGGGGGAGACCCAGTACTTC	CASSGQGAQVLGETQYF
.	TRBD1	TRBV10-3	TRBJ1-1	TGTGCCATCAGTGAGGGACTCCGGGACAGGGGAATTAAGGCGAACACTGAAGCTTTCTTT	CAISEGLRDRGIKANTEAFF
once	.	TRBV27	TRBJ1-5	TGTGCCAGCAGTCCTCGACGGGAACATAGCAATCAGCCCCAGCATTTT	CASSPRREHSNQPQHF
.	TRBD1	TRBV2	TRBJ2-7	TGTGCCAGCAGTCGTCAGGGGGCCTCCTACGAGCAGTACTTC	CASSRQGASYEQYF
.	TRBD2	TRBV4-2	TRBJ2-1	TGTGCCAGCAGCGAGGGGGCTAGCGGGGCCTACAATGAGCAGTTCTTC	CASSEGASGAYNEQFF
.	.	TRBV27	TRBJ2-7	TGTGCCAGCAGTTTATTAGGAGGGGACGAGCAGTACTTC	CASSLLGGDEQYF
.	.	TRBV18	TRBJ1-5	TGTGCCAGCTCACCAAGCATTAGCAATCAGCCCCAGCATTTT	CASSPSISNQPQHF
few	.	TRBV7-2	TRBJ1-2	TGTGCCAGCAGCTTACAGTCCTATGGCTACACCTTC	CASSLQSYGYTF
once	TRBD2	TRBV9	TRBJ2-3	TGTGCCAGCAGCGTAGGGACTAGCGGGGGGTCTTATACGCAGTATTTT	CASSVGTSGGSYTQYF
.	TRBD1	TRBV6-1	TRBJ2-7	TGTGCCAGCAGCGCGGACAGGGATCTTTACGAGCAGTACTTC	CASSADRDLYEQYF
.	.	TRBV28	TRBJ1-2	TGTGCCAGCAGCTCCCGCGTAGGGGGAGTTTATGGCTACACCTTC	CASSSRVGGVYGYTF
.	.	TRBV11-1	TRBJ2-7	TGTGCCAGCAGTCCCGTATCTAGTTCGGAGCAGTACTTC	CASSPVSSSEQYF
.	.	TRBV12-5	TRBJ2-7	TGTGCTAGTGGTTTGACAGCCGGGACTCTTACCTACGAGCAGTACTTC	CASGLTAGTLTYEQYF
.	TRBD2	TRBV28	TRBJ2-3	TGTGCCAGCAGCTTAGGGACTAGCGGGGGGGCCTCAGATACGCAGTATTTT	CASSLGTSGGASDTQYF
.	TRBD1	TRBV5-8	TRBJ2-4	TGTGCCAGCAGCTTGGACAGGGGCCCAGGTGGGGCCAAAAACATTCAGTACTTC	CASSLDRGPGGAKNIQYF
.	.	TRBV11-2	TRBJ2-3	TGTGCCAGCAGCTTAGACCCTGCGTTGGATACGCAGTATTTT	CASSLDPALDTQYF
.	TRBD2	TRBV5-1	TRBJ2-2	TGCGCCAGCAAAGATAGCGGGGGGAACACCGGGGAGCTGTTTTTT	CASKDSGGNTGELFF
.	TRBD1	TRBV6-1	TRBJ2-7	TGTGCCAGCAGTGACACCGGGACAGGGGCTAACGAGCAGTACTTC	CASSDTGTGANEQYF
.	TRBD2	TRBV7-2	TRBJ2-5	TGTGCCAGCAGCTTAGGAGCGGGGGTCCTCCAAGAGACCCAGTACTTC	CASSLGAGVLQETQYF
.	TRBD1	TRBV6-1	TRBJ1-5	TGTGCCAGCAGTAAAGCCGGGACAGGGGGTGACAATCAGCCCCAGCATTTT	CASSKAGTGGDNQPQHF
.	.	TRBV23-1	TRBJ2-3	TGCGCCAGCAGTCAGGGAGCAGATACGCAGTATTTT	CASSQGADTQYF
.	.	TRBV11-2	TRBJ2-3	TGTGCCAGCAGCCTCGGTCGGGGCACAGATACGCAGTATTTT	CASSLGRGTDTQYF
once	TRBD2	TRBV7-2	TRBJ2-2	TGTGCCAGCAGCCCACCGGGACTAGCGGGAGGGACCGGGGAGCTGTTTTTT	CASSPPGLAGGTGELFF
once	.	TRBV18	TRBJ1-4	TGTGCCAGCTCACCAGCAGGGGTTAATGAAAAACTGTTTTTT	CASSPAGVNEKLFF
.	TRBD2	TRBV28	TRBJ2-3	TGTGCCAGCAGTTTTCCCCTCGGGACTAGCGGTTCTAGCACAGATACGCAGTATTTT	CASSFPLGTSGSSTDTQYF
.	.	TRBV7-8	TRBJ1-2	TGTGCCAGCAGCCCTATCGGACAACCGGGTGGCTACACCTTC	CASSPIGQPGGYTF
.	TRBD1	TRBV19	TRBJ1-5	TGTGCCAGTAGTATGACAGGGGTAAGCAATCAGCCCCAGCATTTT	CASSMTGVSNQPQHF
.	.	TRBV7-9	TRBJ2-2	TGTGCCAGCAGCTCGACAGAAAACACCGGGGAGCTGTTTTTT	CASSSTENTGELFF
.	TRBD1	TRBV7-6	TRBJ2-7	TGTGCCAGCAGCTTTGGGACAGGGTCGTACGAGCAGTACTTC	CASSFGTGSYEQYF
.	TRBD1	TRBV11-2	TRBJ1-4	TGTGCCAGCAGCTTAAGGGGTCTCCAGACAGGGCAGAATGAAAAACTGTTTTTT	CASSLRGLQTGQNEKLFF
.	TRBD1	TRBV5-1	TRBJ2-3	TGCGCCAGCAACTCCCGGGACAGACACACAGATACGCAGTATTTT	CASNSRDRHTDTQYF
.	TRBD1	TRBV4-1	TRBJ2-3	TGCGCCAGCAGCCGAGGACAGGGCGTAACAGATACGCAGTATTTT	CASSRGQGVTDTQYF
.	TRBD1	TRBV7-3	TRBJ2-1	TGTGCCAGCAGCCGGAACACAGGGGGTGTCAATGAGCAGTTCTTC	CASSRNTGGVNEQFF
.	.	TRBV30	TRBJ1-5	TGTGCCTGGAGTGGTCCACGGCCGAGGGATCAGCCCCAGCATTTT	CAWSGPRPRDQPQHF